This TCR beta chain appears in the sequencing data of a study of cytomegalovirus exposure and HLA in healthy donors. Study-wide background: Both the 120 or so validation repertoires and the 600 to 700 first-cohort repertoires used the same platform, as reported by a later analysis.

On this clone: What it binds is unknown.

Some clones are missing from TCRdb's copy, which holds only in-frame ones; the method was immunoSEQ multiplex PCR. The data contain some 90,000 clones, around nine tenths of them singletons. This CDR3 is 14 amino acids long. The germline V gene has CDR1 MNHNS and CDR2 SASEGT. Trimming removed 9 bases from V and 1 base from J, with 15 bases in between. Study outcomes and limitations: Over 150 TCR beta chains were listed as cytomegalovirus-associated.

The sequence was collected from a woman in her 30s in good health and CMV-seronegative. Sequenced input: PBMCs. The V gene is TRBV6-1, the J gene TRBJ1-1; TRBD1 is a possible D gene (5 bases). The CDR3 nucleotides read TGTGCCAGTGTTCGGACACTGGGGAACACTGAAGCTTTCTTT. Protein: CASVRTLGNTEAFF.